The 16 T cell receptor beta chains given below trace back to one sample, sequenced in a study of blood T cell repertoires in COVID-19. Generated by immunoSEQ multiplex PCR, the TCRdb table keeps only in-frame clones and is missing some. There are a few hundred thousand clones in the sample; 70% to 90% occur only once, and roughly 4% lies in the top ten. The sample consisted of PBMCs or T cells enriched from blood (not recorded which). These receptors all stem from a woman in her 30s who had recovered from COVID-19.

In this sample, this clone turned up many times. V usage is TRBV19 and J usage is TRBJ1-1; 9 positions match TRBD1. V gave up 5 bases and J gave up 3 bases; unmatched junction bases: 1. The germline gives CDR1 LNHDA, CDR2 SQIVND (reference sequence). The length of the CDR3 is 13 residues. CDR3 residues: CASSRQGDTEAFF. The CDR3 DNA sequence: TGTGCCAGTAGTCGACAGGGGGACACTGAAGCTTTCTTT.

V is TRBV19 and J is TRBJ1-5, with a tentative D call TRBD1 (6 bases). The germline gives CDR1 LNHDA, CDR2 SQIVND (reference sequence). The V end was cut by 3 bases, the J end by 6 bases, with 12 bases between. This CDR3 has 14 amino acids. The DNA for the CDR3 is TGTGCCAGTAGTATCGGCCAGGGGCGTCAGCCCCAGCATTTT. Protein product: CASSIGQGRQPQHF.

The rearrangement uses TRBV15 and TRBJ1-6, with TRBD1 identical over 9 bases. The germline V gene encodes CDR1 LNHNV and CDR2 YYDKDF (reference sequence). The CDR3 is 17 amino acids. Germline trimming cut 3 bases from V and 4 bases from J; bases unmatched to any gene: 7. DNA for the CDR3: TGTGCCACCAGCAGCTACCGGGACAGGGTATATAATTCACCCCTCCACTTT. The encoded protein is CATSSYRDRVYNSPLHF.

The gene calls are TRBV29-1 and TRBJ2-5; D possibly corresponds to TRBD2 (6 bases). The CDR3 spans 13 residues. V was trimmed by 4 bases and J by 5 bases, leaving 14 bases between them. CDR1 is SQVTM, CDR2 ANQGSEA, per germline. The CDR3 DNA reads as TGCAGCGTTGGACTAGAGGCCCGGGAGACCCAGTACTTC. Protein: CSVGLEARETQYF.

The CDR3 sequence: CASSQAGRTGDGYTF. Written as DNA, the CDR3 is TGCGCCAGCAGCCAAGCGGGGAGGACAGGAGATGGCTACACCTTC. The chain joins TRBV4-1 to TRBJ1-2; TRBD1 agrees at 7 bases. With 1 base clipped from V and 6 bases from J, the junction kept 8 bases outside the gene matches. The CDR3 contains 15 residues. Germline CDR1 is MGHRA and CDR2 is YSYEKL.

This clone was counted a single time. This chain uses TRBV24-1 with TRBJ1-2; TRBD1 matches 7 bases. The CDR3 has 16 amino acids. V trimming: 10 bases; J trimming: 0 bases; junction bases outside the gene matches: 13. CDR1 is KGHDR and CDR2 is SFDVKD in the germline V gene. The CDR3 sequence: CATRGLTGDTNYGYTF. The DNA for the CDR3 is TGTGCCACACGAGGGCTCACAGGGGACACTAACTATGGCTACACCTTC.

The V gene is TRBV19, the J gene TRBJ1-5; D may be TRBD1 (5 bases). The length of the CDR3 is 12 residues. The germline V and J ends were trimmed by 8 bases and 7 bases, with 12 bases remaining between them. Germline V gene lookup returns CDR1 LNHDA and CDR2 SQIVND (reference sequence). The chain's CDR3 is CASSRGGQPQHF. In DNA form, the CDR3 reads TGTGCCAGTTCTCGGGGGGGGCAGCCCCAGCATTTT.

The J gene is TRBJ2-7, the V gene TRBV28, with 10 positions matching TRBD1. There are 15 residues in the CDR3. From germline, CDR1 is MDHEN and CDR2 SYDVKM. V shed 5 bases and J 3 bases; nucleotides not matched to a gene: 7. Here the CDR3 reads CASSLKTGGHYEQYF. In DNA form, the CDR3 reads TGTGCCAGCAGTCTCAAGACAGGGGGCCACTACGAGCAGTACTTC.

The CDR3 sequence is CASSDLQAEAFF. The CDR3, as DNA: TGTGCCAGCAGCGACCTTCAGGCTGAAGCTTTCTTT. The rearrangement uses TRBV7-6 and TRBJ1-1, with D unclear. The CDR3 sequence is 12 residues long. V lost 5 bases and J lost 6, with 10 bases in between. Germline V gene sequence: CDR1 SGHVS, CDR2 FNYEAQ.

This chain uses TRBV21-1 with TRBJ2-7; the table names TRBD2, a call not compared with the DNA. TRBV21-1 is a pseudogene segment. The CDR3 contains 16 residues. Written as DNA, the CDR3 is TGTGCCAGCAGCAAAGATCGGGCGGGAGGTCCCTACGAGCAGTACTTC. The encoded protein is CASSKDRAGGPYEQYF.

The chain joins TRBV7-9 to TRBJ1-2; no reliable D call. The CDR3 totals 15 residues. Germline V gene data show CDR1 as SEHNR and CDR2 as FQNEAQ (reference sequence). V was trimmed by 1 base and J by 2 bases, leaving 11 bases between them. CDR3 sequence (DNA): TGTGCCAGCAGCTTAGATTCGGGGAGGAACTATGGCTACACCTTC. Protein product: CASSLDSGRNYGYTF.

Concerning this clone: Germline is not matched at one junction end, which may reflect a read error. J is TRBJ1-2 and V is TRBV27; possibly TRBD1 for D (6 bases). The CDR3 sequence is 13 residues long. Germline CDR1 and CDR2: MNHEY and SMNVEV (reference sequence). CDR3 amino acids: CASRGGGNSGYTF. The CDR3 bases are TGTGCCAGCCGAGGGGGGGGGAACTCTGGCTACACCTTC.

The rearrangement uses TRBV25-1 and TRBJ2-1; a possible D gene is TRBD1 (6 bases). Germline CDR1 is MGHDK and CDR2 is SYGVNS. The CDR3 length is 14 residues. Trimming pared 4 bases from V and 9 bases from J, leaving 16 bases between. For the CDR3, the DNA is TGTGCCAGCAGTGTACAGGGTAATAAGGGTGAGCAGTTCTTC. As protein: CASSVQGNKGEQFF. Combining the CDR3 with reference TRBV25-1 and TRBJ2-1 gives the whole variable domain EADIYQTPRYLVIGTGKKITLECSQTMGHDKMYWYQQDPGMELHLIHYSYGVNSTEKGDLSSESTVSRIRTEHFPLTLESARPSHTSQYLCASSVQGNKGEQFFGPGTRLTVL.

CDR3 loop: CASSLPLTDRDTEAFF. Here the CDR3 DNA reads TGTGCCAGCAGTTTGCCCCTAACGGACAGAGACACTGAAGCTTTCTTT. This chain links TRBV28 with TRBJ1-1, with D perhaps matching TRBD1 (6 bases). The germline V gene has CDR1 MDHEN and CDR2 SYDVKM. The CDR3 has 16 residues. V lost 3 bases and J lost 3, with 17 bases in between.

The chain recombines TRBV28 with TRBJ1-4; 7 nucleotides line up with TRBD1. Trimming cost V 3 bases and J 0 bases; bases outside gene matches: 7. There are 17 residues in the CDR3. Germline lookup yields CDR1 MDHEN and CDR2 SYDVKM. Here the CDR3 reads CASSFILTGPTNEKLFF. CDR3 in DNA: TGTGCCAGCAGTTTCATACTGACAGGGCCAACTAATGAAAAACTGTTTTTT.

This clone was picked up one time. This rearrangement joins TRBV7-9 to TRBJ1-6; D uncertain. The germline V and J ends were trimmed by 7 bases and 8 bases, with 21 bases remaining between them. This CDR3 has 16 amino acids. The germline CDR1 and CDR2 sequences are SEHNR and FQNEAQ (reference sequence). DNA for the CDR3: TGTGCCAGCACCTACCTGGCCGTCCAGGAGGATTCACCCCTCCACTTT. Translated: CASTYLAVQEDSPLHF. Full variable domain (missing parts from reference TRBV7-9 and TRBJ1-6): DTGVSQNPRHKITKRGQNVTFRCDPISEHNRLYWYRQTLGQGPEFLTYFQNEAQLEKSRLLSDRFSAERPKGSFSTLEIQRTEQGDSAMYLCASTYLAVQEDSPLHFGNGTRLTVT.